The source of this T cell receptor (beta chain) is a study of CD8 T cells in Susac syndrome. After extraction with the RNeasy kit, roughly 0.45 to 1 ug of the RNA was reverse transcribed using random hexamers. TCRdb independently ran MiXCR on the immunoSEQ multiplex PCR reads; one entry per CDR3 protein. The sample consists of roughly 75,000 distinct CDR3 sequences, 93% of them appearing once. The CDR3 runs to 15 residues. The germline V and J ends were trimmed by 2 bases and 4 bases, with 12 bases remaining between them. Germline CDR1 is LGHDT and CDR2 is YNNKEL (reference sequence). The sequenced sample was CD4+ T cells from PBMCs. V gene TRBV3-1 combines with J gene TRBJ1-5, with D unclear. This sequence was found in a human donor with Susac syndrome. In nucleotides, the CDR3 is TGTGCCAGCAGCCAAAGCACCCTACGAAATCAGCCCCAGCATTTT. This translates into CASSQSTLRNQPQHF.